This entry describes one T cell receptor beta chain. Antigen specificity is unknown. Patients had urothelial carcinoma that was locally advanced or metastatic. Between 1 and 8 samples, pretreatment and on-treatment, were given by each patient. The sample belongs to a study of PD-L1 blockade in urothelial cancer. Across the whole study: Patients' atezolizumab regimen, 1,200 mg intravenously every 3 weeks, began in the mid-2010s. Findings of the study overall: Enhanced expansion of tumor-associated blood clones at 3 weeks characterized durable-benefit patients.

Method: immunoSEQ multiplex PCR; TCRdb's copy keeps in-frame clones and lacks some. The sample lists 75,000 to 90,000 clones; roughly 82% were seen once. The sequencing used PBMCs, collected around atezolizumab (anti-PD-L1) treatment. This sequence was found in a man between 70 and 80 years old with urothelial cancer.

CDR3 region: CASSVSTRFNEQFF. Here the CDR3 DNA reads TGTGCCAGCAGCGTCTCAACTAGATTCAATGAGCAGTTCTTC. This chain links TRBV9 with TRBJ2-1; possible D gene TRBD2, 5 bases. Germline values: CDR1 SGDLS, CDR2 YYNGEE. V was trimmed by 2 bases and J by 6 bases, leaving 12 bases between them. The CDR3 is 14 amino acids.